This is a list of T cell receptor beta chains from one sample in a study of T cells after yellow fever vaccination. TCRdb analysed the 5' RACE reads with MiXCR anew, one entry per CDR3 protein. The table has 450,000 to 550,000 distinct CDR3 sequences, just over 20% seen once. Source: PBMCs, taken 20 to 25 days after the first yellow fever vaccination. The receptors stem from a man younger than 35 who received the YFV17D yellow fever vaccine. CDR3s include the opening cysteine and the closing phenylalanine or tryptophan. A D gene is named only where the DNA matches it firmly. Not every row has a clone size; where given, it reads once, few, many or a size class.

v_gene	abundance	j_gene	d_gene	CDR3aa	CDR3nt
TRBV7-2	few	TRBJ2-2	TRBD2	CASSPRTRAGELFF	TGTGCCAGCAGCCCGAGGACTAGGGCCGGGGAGCTGTTTTTT
TRBV11-2	NA	TRBJ2-2	NA	CASSVGNSNTGELFF	TGTGCCAGCAGCGTGGGGAACTCGAACACCGGGGAGCTGTTTTTT
TRBV7-2	few	TRBJ1-6	TRBD1	CASSLGQGRHSPLHF	TGTGCCAGCAGCTTAGGACAGGGGCGCCACTCACCCCTCCACTTT
TRBV20-1	many	TRBJ2-1	NA	CSFMRPGGIVNEQFF	TGCAGTTTTATGCGGCCTGGGGGTATAGTAAATGAGCAGTTCTTC
TRBV28	few	TRBJ2-3	NA	CASAVRGGTDTQYF	TGTGCCAGCGCAGTTAGGGGGGGCACAGATACGCAGTATTTT
TRBV7-2	NA	TRBJ2-1	NA	CASSHDYNEQFF	TGTGCCAGCAGCCACGACTATAACGAGCAGTTCTTC
TRBV7-2	NA	TRBJ2-2	TRBD2	CASSHGGGARTGELFF	TGTGCCAGCAGCCATGGCGGGGGGGCGAGGACCGGGGAGCTGTTTTTT
TRBV7-3	NA	TRBJ2-3	NA	CASSPTKGGRGDTQYF	TGTGCCAGCAGCCCTACCAAGGGGGGAAGAGGGGATACGCAGTATTTT
TRBV11-2	NA	TRBJ2-2	NA	CASRPMTGNTGELFF	TGTGCCAGCCGCCCTATGACAGGGAACACCGGGGAGCTGTTTTTT
TRBV5-4	few	TRBJ2-3	TRBD1	CASSLEGTGKDTQYF	TGTGCCAGCAGCTTGGAGGGGACAGGGAAAGATACGCAGTATTTT
TRBV6-1	NA	TRBJ1-5	NA	CASGGRTNQPQHF	TGTGCCAGCGGTGGCAGGACTAATCAGCCCCAGCATTTT
TRBV9	few	TRBJ2-1	NA	CASSVFSDPARYNEQFF	TGTGCCAGCAGCGTATTCTCGGACCCTGCCCGGTACAATGAGCAGTTCTTC
TRBV7-9	NA	TRBJ2-7	NA	CASSQSDGTYEQYF	TGTGCCAGCAGCCAGTCGGACGGGACCTACGAGCAGTACTTC
TRBV7-8	NA	TRBJ1-2	NA	CASSLAWALQGGYTF	TGTGCCAGCAGCTTAGCGTGGGCCCTTCAAGGTGGCTACACCTTC
TRBV12-3/TRBV12-4	NA	TRBJ1-1	NA	CASSGIPNTEAFF	TGTGCCAGCAGTGGGATACCGAACACTGAAGCTTTCTTT
TRBV6-5	NA	TRBJ2-1	NA	CASSYSSQRYYNEQFF	TGTGCCAGCAGTTACTCGAGCCAGCGTTACTACAATGAGCAGTTCTTC
TRBV7-2	NA	TRBJ1-1	NA	CASSLEDRRAFF	TGTGCCAGCAGCTTAGAGGACAGACGAGCTTTCTTT
TRBV19	NA	TRBJ1-5	NA	CASSIMAEPQHF	TGTGCCAGTAGTATCATGGCGGAGCCCCAGCATTTT
TRBV6-5	NA	TRBJ1-2	NA	CASSYSGQVYNYGYTF	TGTGCCAGCAGTTACTCTGGGCAGGTTTATAACTATGGCTACACCTTC
TRBV12-3/TRBV12-4	many	TRBJ2-2	TRBD1	CASSFPGQGAAGELFF	TGTGCCAGCAGTTTTCCCGGACAGGGGGCTGCCGGGGAGCTGTTTTTT
TRBV12-3/TRBV12-4	few	TRBJ1-3	NA	CASTGAGNTIYF	TGTGCCAGCACGGGTGCTGGAAACACCATATATTTT
TRBV4-1	NA	TRBJ1-1	NA	CASSQGLRGAEAFF	TGCGCCAGCAGCCAAGGGCTAAGGGGAGCCGAAGCTTTCTTT
TRBV6-2/TRBV6-3	few	TRBJ1-5	NA	CASTRDPSQPQHF	TGTGCCAGCACCCGCGACCCAAGTCAGCCCCAGCATTTT
TRBV20-1	NA	TRBJ1-4	NA	CSAGFNEKLFF	TGCAGTGCGGGGTTTAATGAAAAACTGTTTTTT
TRBV3-1	few	TRBJ2-3	TRBD2	CASSQDPGVAGGGLSADTQYF	TGTGCCAGCAGCCAAGATCCCGGGGTCGCGGGGGGGGGCCTGTCGGCAGATACGCAGTATTTT